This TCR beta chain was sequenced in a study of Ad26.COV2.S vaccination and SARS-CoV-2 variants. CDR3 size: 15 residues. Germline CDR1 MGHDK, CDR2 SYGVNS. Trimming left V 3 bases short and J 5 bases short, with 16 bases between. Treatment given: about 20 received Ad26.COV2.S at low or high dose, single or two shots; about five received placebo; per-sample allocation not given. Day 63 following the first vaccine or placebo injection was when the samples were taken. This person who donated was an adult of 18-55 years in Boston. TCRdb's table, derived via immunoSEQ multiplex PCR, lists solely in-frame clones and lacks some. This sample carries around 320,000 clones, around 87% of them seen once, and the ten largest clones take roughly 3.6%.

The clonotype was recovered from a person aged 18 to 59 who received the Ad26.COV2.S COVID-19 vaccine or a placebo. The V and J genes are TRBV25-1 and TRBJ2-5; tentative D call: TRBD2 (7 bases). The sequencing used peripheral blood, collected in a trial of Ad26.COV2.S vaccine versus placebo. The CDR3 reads CASSEGRGAHETQYF. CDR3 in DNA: TGTGCCAGCAGTGAGGGGAGGGGGGCCCATGAGACCCAGTACTTC.